A selection of T cell receptor beta chains follows, all from one sample in a study of control samples from healthy donors and cancer patients. Generated by immunoSEQ multiplex PCR, the TCRdb table keeps only in-frame clones and is missing some. The data show approximately 170,000 clones, 90% to 95% seen once. The specimen sequenced was blood. The receptors were sampled from a woman under 40 in good health. Each CDR3 is given with its conserved first and last residue. D genes are given only for firm matches. Clone size is stated in some rows and not others, as once, few, many or a class when expanded.

TRBV19	TRBJ2-2	TRBD1	NA	TGTGCCAGTACCCGGACAGGAGATACCGGGGAGCTGTTTTTT	CASTRTGDTGELFF
TRBV12-3/TRBV12-4	TRBJ2-3	TRBD1	NA	TGTGCCAGCACCCGACAGGGCGCAGATACGCAGTATTTT	CASTRQGADTQYF
TRBV23-1	TRBJ2-5	NA	NA	TGCGCCAGCAGTCAATCGCGGACCCACCAAGAGACCCAGTACTTC	CASSQSRTHQETQYF
TRBV7-7	TRBJ2-3	NA	NA	TGTGCTAGCAGCCTCGGGACAGGTAGCGGGAGTTATACGCAGTATTTT	CASSLGTGSGSYTQYF
TRBV19	TRBJ2-2	TRBD2	few	TGTGCCAGTAGTAGGGGACTAGCGGGAGACACCGGGGAGCTGTTTTTT	CASSRGLAGDTGELFF
TRBV30	TRBJ2-1	TRBD2	NA	TGTGCCTGGCAAACCGGGACTAGCGGGAGGTATGAGCAGTTCTTC	CAWQTGTSGRYEQFF
TRBV15	TRBJ2-3	TRBD2	NA	TGTGCCACCAGCAGAGATTTAGCGGGGGGCCGAGATACGCAGTATTTT	CATSRDLAGGRDTQYF
TRBV6-5	TRBJ1-3	NA	NA	TGTGCCAGCAGTTACTCGAGAGGGTCTGGAAACACCATATATTTT	CASSYSRGSGNTIYF
TRBV2	TRBJ2-7	TRBD1	NA	TGTGCCAGCAGTCGACAGGGATCCTACGAGCAGTACTTC	CASSRQGSYEQYF
TRBV11-2	TRBJ1-4	TRBD1	NA	TGTGCCAGCAGCTTAGTTGGGACAGGGAAAGAAAAACTGTTTTTT	CASSLVGTGKEKLFF
TRBV19	TRBJ1-4	TRBD1	NA	TGTGCCAGTAGTATTGGACAGGGCGTGGGTGGTGAAAAACTGTTTTTT	CASSIGQGVGGEKLFF
TRBV5-1	TRBJ2-5	TRBD2	few	TGCGCCAGCAGCGTCGGGACTAGCGGGGGAAAAGAGACCCAGTACTTC	CASSVGTSGGKETQYF
TRBV28	TRBJ1-2	NA	few	TGTGCCAGCAGTTCAGGGGTTGACTATGGCTACACCTTC	CASSSGVDYGYTF
TRBV3-1/TRBV3-2	TRBJ2-1	TRBD2	NA	TGTGCCAGCAGCCAAGATCTAGCGGGGCGCTACAATGAGCAGTTCTTC	CASSQDLAGRYNEQFF
TRBV24-1	TRBJ2-2	TRBD1	NA	TGTGCCACCAGTACAGGGGGCACCACCGGGGAGCTGTTTTTT	CATSTGGTTGELFF
TRBV28	TRBJ1-2	TRBD1	NA	TGTGCCAGCAGTCAGGGGGCAGAATATGGCTACACCTTC	CASSQGAEYGYTF
TRBV24-1	TRBJ1-6	NA	NA	TGTGCCACCAGTACCGGGACGGATAATTCACCCCTCCACTTT	CATSTGTDNSPLHF
TRBV14	TRBJ1-6	NA	NA	TGTGCCAGCAGCCGATACTCCTATAATTCACCCCTCCACTTT	CASSRYSYNSPLHF
TRBV5-1	TRBJ1-1	TRBD1	NA	TGCGCCAGCAGCATCACGACAGGGAATGAAGCTTTCTTT	CASSITTGNEAFF
TRBV11-3	TRBJ2-3	NA	NA	TGTGCCAGCAGCTTATCGGATACGCAGTATTTT	CASSLSDTQYF
TRBV21-1	TRBJ2-2	NA	NA	TGTGCCAGCAGCATCCGGACTAGCGGGGGGGCCGGGGAGCTGTTTTTT	CASSIRTSGGAGELFF
TRBV30	TRBJ1-3	TRBD1	NA	TGTGCCTGCCAGGGGGACTCTGGAAACACCATATATTTT	CACQGDSGNTIYF
TRBV18	TRBJ1-5	TRBD1	NA	TGTGCCAGCTCACCAACAGGGGTGGATCAGCCCCAGCATTTT	CASSPTGVDQPQHF
TRBV14	TRBJ1-1	NA	NA	TGTGCCAGCAGCGAGCAGAGGAACACTGAAGCTTTCTTT	CASSEQRNTEAFF
TRBV30	TRBJ2-7	NA	NA	TGTGCCTGGAGTGTAAGTCTAGGGGGCTACGAGCAGTACTTC	CAWSVSLGGYEQYF
TRBV5-6	TRBJ2-3	NA	NA	TGTGCCAGCAGCTTGGGGCCAGGGGCCGAAGATACGCAGTATTTT	CASSLGPGAEDTQYF
TRBV11-3	TRBJ1-5	TRBD1	NA	TGTGCCAGCAGCTTAGGACAGGGGGGTCAGCCCCAGCATTTT	CASSLGQGGQPQHF
TRBV11-3	TRBJ2-2	TRBD1	NA	TGTGCCAGCAGCCCCTTGGACAGGGGGACCGGGGAGCTGTTTTTT	CASSPLDRGTGELFF
TRBV19	TRBJ1-2	NA	NA	TGTGCCAGTAGTATAAATGGAGGGTCTAACTATGGCTACACCTTC	CASSINGGSNYGYTF
TRBV28	TRBJ1-4	NA	NA	TGTGCCAGCAGTTCGCCGGGACGGAATAATGAAAAACTGTTTTTT	CASSSPGRNNEKLFF
TRBV6-2/TRBV6-3	TRBJ2-1	NA	NA	TGTGCCAGCAGCACCGGGACGAAAAACAATGAGCAGTTCTTC	CASSTGTKNNEQFF
TRBV16	TRBJ2-7	TRBD1	NA	TGTGCCAGCAGCCGACCGGGACAGGGCTACGAGCAGTACTTC	CASSRPGQGYEQYF
TRBV18	TRBJ1-4	TRBD1	NA	TGTGCCAGCTCACCCCGACAGGGAATCCCTGAAAAACTGTTTTTT	CASSPRQGIPEKLFF
TRBV4-2	TRBJ1-3	TRBD1	NA	TGTGCCAGCAGCCAACTTCCGGGACAGGGGCCTGGAAACACCATATATTTT	CASSQLPGQGPGNTIYF
TRBV11-3	TRBJ1-6	TRBD1	NA	TGTGCCAGCAGCGAAGGACAGGGAGATAATTCACCCCTCCACTTT	CASSEGQGDNSPLHF
TRBV5-4	TRBJ2-7	TRBD2	NA	TGTGCCAGCAGCTTTGGTCTGGGGGGGAACGAGCAGTACTTC	CASSFGLGGNEQYF
TRBV10-2	TRBJ1-1	NA	NA	TGCGCCAGCAGTCGGGAGAACACTGAAGCTTTCTTT	CASSRENTEAFF
TRBV18	TRBJ1-6	NA	NA	TGTGCCAGCTCACCCCCGTTGGCGGGAGATAATTCACCCCTCCACTTT	CASSPPLAGDNSPLHF
TRBV7-9	TRBJ1-3	NA	NA	TGTGCCAGCAGCTTAGGGGCAGGGCAAATACCTGGAAACACCATATATTTT	CASSLGAGQIPGNTIYF
TRBV3-1/TRBV3-2	TRBJ2-3	NA	NA	TGTGCCAGCAGCCCCGGGACAGATACGCAGTATTTT	CASSPGTDTQYF
TRBV9	TRBJ1-4	TRBD1	NA	TGTGCCAGCAGCGAATCCGGGACAGGGGAAGAAAAACTGTTTTTT	CASSESGTGEEKLFF
TRBV6-5	TRBJ1-2	NA	NA	TGTGCCAGCAGAGAGGGCCCCGGCTATGGCTACACCTTC	CASREGPGYGYTF
TRBV11-2	TRBJ2-2	NA	few	TGTGCCAGCAGCCCTTCCACCGGGGAGCTGTTTTTT	CASSPSTGELFF
TRBV6-4	TRBJ1-4	NA	NA	TGTGCCAGCAGTGACTCGATAGGGGCTGAAAAACTGTTTTTT	CASSDSIGAEKLFF
TRBV18	TRBJ1-1	NA	NA	TGTGCCAGCTCACCACTAGGGGGCACTGAAGCTTTCTTT	CASSPLGGTEAFF
TRBV5-6	TRBJ1-2	TRBD1	NA	TGTGCCAGCAGCTTTGACAGGGCGGACTATGGCTACACCTTC	CASSFDRADYGYTF
TRBV4-3	TRBJ1-1	NA	NA	TGCGCCAGCAGCCAAGATACGCGGGGGTTCACTGAAGCTTTCTTT	CASSQDTRGFTEAFF
TRBV7-2	TRBJ2-3	TRBD1	NA	TGTGCCAGCAGCCTCCGGGACAGGGGCACAGATACGCAGTATTTT	CASSLRDRGTDTQYF
TRBV24-1	TRBJ1-5	TRBD1	once	TGTGCCACCAGTGACCCCGACAGGGCAAGCAATCAGCCCCAGCATTTT	CATSDPDRASNQPQHF
TRBV27	TRBJ1-2	NA	NA	TGTGCCAGCAGTTTAAGGGGGGATGGCTACACCTTC	CASSLRGDGYTF
TRBV12-5	TRBJ2-7	NA	once	TGTGCTAGTGGTTTGGGGACAGCCTCCTACGAGCAGTACTTC	CASGLGTASYEQYF
TRBV5-1	TRBJ2-2	NA	NA	TGCGCCAGCGGTAGGAACACCGGGGAGCTGTTTTTT	CASGRNTGELFF
TRBV12-3/TRBV12-4	TRBJ2-7	TRBD1	NA	TGTGCCAGCAGCCGGGACAGGGGGTACGAGCAGTACTTC	CASSRDRGYEQYF
TRBV7-2	TRBJ2-3	NA	NA	TGTGCCAGCAGCTGGGGCCCTAGCACAGATACGCAGTATTTT	CASSWGPSTDTQYF
TRBV24-1	TRBJ2-5	NA	once	TGTGCCACCAGTGATTCTGGGGAGGGGGAGGTGACCCAGTACTTC	CATSDSGEGEVTQYF
TRBV20-1	TRBJ2-1	NA	NA	TGCAGTGCTAGTCATCATGAGCAGTTCTTC	CSASHHEQFF
TRBV5-1	TRBJ2-1	TRBD2	NA	TGCGCCAGCAGCTTGACTAGCGGGGGAAACAATGAGCAGTTCTTC	CASSLTSGGNNEQFF
TRBV14	TRBJ1-5	NA	NA	TGTGCCAGCAGCCAGGGGGTCAATCAGCCCCAGCATTTT	CASSQGVNQPQHF
TRBV3-1/TRBV3-2	TRBJ2-2	NA	NA	TGTGCCAGCAGCGACGACCGGAACACCGGGGAGCTGTTTTTT	CASSDDRNTGELFF